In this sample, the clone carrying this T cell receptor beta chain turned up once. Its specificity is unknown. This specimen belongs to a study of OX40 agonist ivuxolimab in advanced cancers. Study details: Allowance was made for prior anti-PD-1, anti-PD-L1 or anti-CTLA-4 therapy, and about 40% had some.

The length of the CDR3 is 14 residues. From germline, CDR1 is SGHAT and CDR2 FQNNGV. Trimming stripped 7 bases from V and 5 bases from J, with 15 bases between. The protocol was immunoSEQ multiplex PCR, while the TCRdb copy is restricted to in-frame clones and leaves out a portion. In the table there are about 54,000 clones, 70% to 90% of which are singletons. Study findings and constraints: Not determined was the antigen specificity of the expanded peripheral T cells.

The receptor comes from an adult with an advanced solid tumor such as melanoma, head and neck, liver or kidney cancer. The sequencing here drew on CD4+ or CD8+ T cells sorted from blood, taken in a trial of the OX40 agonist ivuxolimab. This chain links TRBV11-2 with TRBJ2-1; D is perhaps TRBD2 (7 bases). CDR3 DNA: TGTGCCAGCACCGCCGGGGGGCTCGACAATGAGCAGTTCTTC. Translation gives CASTAGGLDNEQFF.